This T cell receptor beta chain was recovered during a study of blood T cell repertoires in COVID-19. The wider study: PBMCs, B-cell-depleted T cells, or T cells were the source of the cDNA or gDNA that made up the material.

There are 15 residues in the CDR3. With V trimmed by 3 bases and J by 6 bases, 9 bases remained unmatched. Germline V gene lookup returns CDR1 DFQATT and CDR2 SNEGSKA (reference sequence). The table lists this clone with a count of one. Generated by immunoSEQ multiplex PCR, the TCRdb table keeps only in-frame clones and is missing some. This sample has approximately 150,000 clones, with about nine tenths found just once. The sample comprised PBMCs or T cells enriched from blood (not recorded which). The chain recombines TRBV20-1 with TRBJ2-2; 8 bases map to TRBD1. This TCR derives from a woman between 40 and 55 years old who had been exposed to COVID-19. The CDR3 DNA sequence: TGCAGTGCTAGTTTCGGACAGGGCGGGGCCGGGGAGCTGTTTTTT. It yields the protein CSASFGQGGAGELFF.